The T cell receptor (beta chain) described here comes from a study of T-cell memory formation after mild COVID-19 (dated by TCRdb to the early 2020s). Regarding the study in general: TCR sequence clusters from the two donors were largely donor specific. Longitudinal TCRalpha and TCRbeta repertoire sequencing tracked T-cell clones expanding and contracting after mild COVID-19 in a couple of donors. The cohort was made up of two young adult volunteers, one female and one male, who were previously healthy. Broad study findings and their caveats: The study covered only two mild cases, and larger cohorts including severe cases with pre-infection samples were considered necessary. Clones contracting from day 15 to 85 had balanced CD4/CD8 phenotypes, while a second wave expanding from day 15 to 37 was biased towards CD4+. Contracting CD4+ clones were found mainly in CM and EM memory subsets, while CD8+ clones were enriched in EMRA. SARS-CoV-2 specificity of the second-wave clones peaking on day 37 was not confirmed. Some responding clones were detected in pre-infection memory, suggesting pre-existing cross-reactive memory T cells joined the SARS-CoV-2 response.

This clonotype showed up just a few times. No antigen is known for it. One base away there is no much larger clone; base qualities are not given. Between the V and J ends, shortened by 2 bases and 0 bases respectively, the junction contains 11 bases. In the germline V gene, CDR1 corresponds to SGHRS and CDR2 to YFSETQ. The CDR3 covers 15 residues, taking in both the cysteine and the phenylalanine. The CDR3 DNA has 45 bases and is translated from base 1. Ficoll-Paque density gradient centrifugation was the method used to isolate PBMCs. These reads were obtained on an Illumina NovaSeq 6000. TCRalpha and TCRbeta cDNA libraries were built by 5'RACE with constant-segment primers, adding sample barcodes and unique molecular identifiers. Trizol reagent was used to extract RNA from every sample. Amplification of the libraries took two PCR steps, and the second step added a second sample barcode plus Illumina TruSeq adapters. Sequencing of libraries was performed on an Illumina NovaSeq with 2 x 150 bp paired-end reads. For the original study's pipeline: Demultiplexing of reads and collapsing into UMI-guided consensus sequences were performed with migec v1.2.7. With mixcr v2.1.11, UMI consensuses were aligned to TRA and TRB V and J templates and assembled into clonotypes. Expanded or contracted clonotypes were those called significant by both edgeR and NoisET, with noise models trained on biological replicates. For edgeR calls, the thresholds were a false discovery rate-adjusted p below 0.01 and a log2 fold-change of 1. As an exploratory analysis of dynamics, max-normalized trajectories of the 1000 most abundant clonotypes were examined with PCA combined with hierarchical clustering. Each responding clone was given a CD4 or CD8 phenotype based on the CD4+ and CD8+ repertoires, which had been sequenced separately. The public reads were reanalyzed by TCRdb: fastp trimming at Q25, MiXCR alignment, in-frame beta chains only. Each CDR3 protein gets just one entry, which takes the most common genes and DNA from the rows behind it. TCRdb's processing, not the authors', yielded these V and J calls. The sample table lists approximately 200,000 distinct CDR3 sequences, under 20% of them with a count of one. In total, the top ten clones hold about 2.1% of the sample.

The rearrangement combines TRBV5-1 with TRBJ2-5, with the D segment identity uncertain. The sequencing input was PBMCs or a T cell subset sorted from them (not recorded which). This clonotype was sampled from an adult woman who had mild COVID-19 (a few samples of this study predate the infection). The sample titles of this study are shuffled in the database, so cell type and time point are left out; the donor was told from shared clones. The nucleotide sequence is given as TGCGCCAGCAGCTTCGAACCTTGGTACCAAGAGACCCAGTACTTC. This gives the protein CASSFEPWYQETQYF. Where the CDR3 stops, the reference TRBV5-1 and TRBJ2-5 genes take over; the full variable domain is KAGVTQTPRYLIKTRGQQVTLSCSPISGHRSVSWYQQTPGQGLQFLFEYFSETQRNKGNFPGRFSGRQFSNSRSEMNVSTLELGDSALYLCASSFEPWYQETQYFGPGTRLLVL.